Presented here are 27 T cell receptor beta chains from one specimen sequenced in a study of CD8+ T cells in alopecia areata. Reverse transcribed after extraction, RNA yielded cDNA as the sequencing template. Assay: immunoSEQ multiplex PCR; the TCRdb copy retains only in-frame clones and omits some. Of roughly 76,000 clones listed, approximately 29% were seen once; the top ten hold 15%. Treatment specified: oral pan-JAK inhibitor, 5-10 mg twice daily. Source: CD8+ T cells sorted from blood, taken at week 4, from a patient treated with tofacitinib. Every receptor here comes from a human donor with alopecia areata.

The rearrangement links TRBV9 to TRBJ1-1; no clear D. The CDR3 has 15 residues. Between the trimmed V and J ends, which lost 0 bases and 4 bases, there was a span of 13 bases. Germline V gene sequence: CDR1 SGDLS, CDR2 YYNGEE. The CDR3 loop reads CASSVAGEMGTEAFF. CDR3 nucleotide sequence: TGTGCCAGCAGCGTAGCGGGAGAGATGGGCACTGAAGCTTTCTTT.

V gene TRBV29-1 combines with J gene TRBJ1-3; TRBD1 aligns across 7 bases. CDR3 length: 12 residues. J was trimmed by 14 bases and V by 4 bases; bases with no gene match: 11. Germline CDR1 is SQVTM and CDR2 is ANQGSEA. Here the CDR3 reads CSVVLSGTGVYF. The CDR3 region has the DNA TGCAGCGTTGTTCTCTCCGGAACAGGGGTATATTTT.

This clone was detected once. The chain carries TRBV4-1 and TRBJ1-1, with 7 bases lining up with TRBD1. Germline V lookup: CDR1 MGHRA, CDR2 YSYEKL. The trim removed 1 base at V and 3 bases at J, leaving 8 bases unmatched. This CDR3 contains 16 residues. CDR3 region: CASSQGRSRGDTEAFF. In nucleotides, the CDR3 is TGCGCCAGCAGCCAAGGTAGATCCAGGGGGGACACTGAAGCTTTCTTT.

This clone has more than one count but fewer than ten. The V and J genes are TRBV29-1 and TRBJ2-1, with D unclear. V lost 1 base to trimming and J lost 10 bases, with 8 bases between them. This CDR3 is 11 amino acids long. CDR1 is SQVTM and CDR2 is ANQGSEA in the germline V gene. CDR3 loop: CSVEGSYEQFF. DNA of the CDR3: TGCAGCGTTGAAGGATCGTACGAGCAGTTCTTC.

The chain employs TRBV29-1 and TRBJ2-3; D perhaps matches TRBD2 (5 bases). The CDR3 totals 13 residues. Per the germline V gene, CDR1 is SQVTM and CDR2 is ANQGSEA. Deletions cut 6 bases from V and 0 bases from J, with 10 bases between. The DNA of the CDR3 is TGCAGCGTCGCTCAGCGGAGCACAGATACGCAGTATTTT. Protein product: CSVAQRSTDTQYF.

The rearrangement joins TRBV13 to TRBJ1-2; D gene unclear. This CDR3 has 12 amino acids. CDR1 is PRHDT, CDR2 FYEKMQ, per germline (reference sequence). V lost 5 bases and J lost 8, with 12 bases in between. Here the CDR3 DNA reads TGTGCCAGCAGCCGCACCGGCAACGGCTACACCTTC. Amino acid sequence: CASSRTGNGYTF.

The V and J genes are TRBV6-4 and TRBJ2-3, with D uncertain. Germline loops: CDR1 MRHNA, CDR2 SNTAGT. The CDR3 runs 15 residues. The V end was cut by 3 bases, the J end by 6 bases, with 16 bases between. The CDR3 loop reads CASSEDPGSGDTQYF. The CDR3 DNA reads as TGTGCCAGCAGTGAGGATCCCGGATCGGGTGATACGCAGTATTTT.

The rearrangement joins TRBV19 to TRBJ2-4; possible D gene TRBD1, 6 bases. Trimming shortened V by 7 bases and J by 4 bases, and 20 bases separated the two germline ends. Looked up from germline, CDR1 is LNHDA and CDR2 is SQIVND (reference sequence). The CDR3 is 16 amino acids. The CDR3 nucleotides read TGTGCCAGTACTACTCCACCGGGACAAGGAAAAAACATTCAGTACTTC. As protein: CASTTPPGQGKNIQYF.

This clone was counted only a few times. The rearrangement uses TRBV15 and TRBJ2-1; 7 positions match TRBD2. Germline V gives CDR1 LNHNV, CDR2 YYDKDF (reference sequence). The V segment lost 0 bases and the J segment 6 bases; nucleotides outside the gene matches: 11. The CDR3 has 17 residues. CDR3 protein: CATSRDLAEGTTNEQFF. For the CDR3, the DNA is TGTGCCACCAGCAGAGATTTGGCGGAGGGGACTACCAATGAGCAGTTCTTC. The full variable domain, its missing parts supplied by reference TRBV15 and TRBJ2-1, is DAMVIQNPRYQVTQFGKPVTLSCSQTLNHNVMYWYQQKSSQAPKLLFHYYDKDFNNEADTPDNFQSRRPNTSFCFLDIRSPGLGDTAMYLCATSRDLAEGTTNEQFFGPGTRLTVL.

This clone came up a few times. The chain joins TRBV29-1 to TRBJ2-2; no firm D call. CDR1 SQVTM and CDR2 ANQGSEA come from the germline V gene. This CDR3 is built from 11 residues. V lost 4 bases and J lost 6, with 6 bases in between. The CDR3 loop is CSVVVSGELFF. CDR3 in DNA: TGCAGCGTTGTGGTGTCCGGGGAGCTGTTTTTT.

Only a few counts were recorded for this clone. The rearrangement links TRBV29-1 to TRBJ2-5; D uncertain. This CDR3 contains 11 residues. V lost 6 bases and J 9 bases, leaving 14 bases between the germline ends. Per the germline V gene, CDR1 is SQVTM and CDR2 is ANQGSEA. For the CDR3, the DNA is TGCAGCGTCCGAAAGGAGTATCCCCAGTACTTC. Translation: CSVRKEYPQYF. Based on the CDR3 plus reference TRBV29-1 and TRBJ2-5, the full variable domain is SAVISQKPSRDICQRGTSLTIQCQVDSQVTMMFWYRQQPGQSLTLIATANQGSEATYESGFVIDKFPISRPNLTFSTLTVSNMSPEDSSIYLCSVRKEYPQYFGPGTRLLVL.

The CDR3 DNA reads as TGTGCCAGCAGGGGGACGAGGGGTTCGTGGGAGCAGTACTTC. It encodes CASRGTRGSWEQYF. V and J are TRBV27 and TRBJ2-7; D could derive from TRBD1 or TRBD2 (5 bases each). This CDR3 comprises 14 residues. Germline V gene lookup returns CDR1 MNHEY and CDR2 SMNVEV (reference sequence). Between the trimmed V and J ends, which lost 6 bases and 7 bases, there was a span of 19 bases.

The rearrangement joins TRBV29-1 to TRBJ1-2; D is uncertain. The CDR3 totals 10 residues. CDR1 is SQVTM, CDR2 ANQGSEA, per germline. Deletions cut 5 bases from V and 8 bases from J, with 9 bases between. CDR3 in amino acids: CSVFLAGYTF. DNA of the CDR3: TGCAGCGTTTTTCTGGCCGGCTACACCTTC. The full variable domain, completed using reference TRBV29-1 and TRBJ1-2, is SAVISQKPSRDICQRGTSLTIQCQVDSQVTMMFWYRQQPGQSLTLIATANQGSEATYESGFVIDKFPISRPNLTFSTLTVSNMSPEDSSIYLCSVFLAGYTFGSGTRLTVV.

The chain combines TRBV29-1 with TRBJ1-2; TRBD1 aligns across 7 bases. V gave up 7 bases and J gave up 6 bases; unmatched junction bases: 14. This CDR3 spans 14 amino acids. Germline V gives CDR1 SQVTM, CDR2 ANQGSEA. The CDR3 is CSARTGEEVDGYTF. The CDR3 region has the DNA TGCAGCGCCCGGACAGGAGAGGAAGTCGATGGCTACACCTTC. Filled out from reference TRBV29-1 and TRBJ1-2, the complete variable domain reads SAVISQKPSRDICQRGTSLTIQCQVDSQVTMMFWYRQQPGQSLTLIATANQGSEATYESGFVIDKFPISRPNLTFSTLTVSNMSPEDSSIYLCSARTGEEVDGYTFGSGTRLTVV.

In this sample, this clone turned up a few times. The gene calls are TRBV5-1 and TRBJ2-3; D is undetermined. CDR1 and CDR2 (germline): SGHRS, YFSETQ. CDR3 length: 16 amino acids. V lost 0 bases to trimming and J lost 0 bases, with 11 bases between them. In DNA form, the CDR3 reads TGCGCCAGCAGCTTGGAACTTCCCTCTAGCACAGATACGCAGTATTTT. Translating it yields CASSLELPSSTDTQYF.

A note on this clone: Its ends do not fully match the called genes, so a read error is possible. The rearrangement joins TRBV29-1 to TRBJ2-7; D perhaps matches TRBD2 (6 bases). The CDR3 runs to 10 residues. The germline gives CDR1 SQVTM, CDR2 ANQGSEA. CDR3 sequence reads: CSVEFGGRHF. The CDR3 region has the DNA TGCAGCGTTGAATTCGGAGGGCGGCACTTC.

This clone was counted a few times. The gene calls are TRBV2 and TRBJ2-7; D uncertain. Germline V lookup: CDR1 SNHLY, CDR2 FYNNEI. The CDR3 is made up of 13 amino acids. V lost 1 base and J lost 2, with 6 bases in between. DNA for the CDR3: TGTGCCAGCAGTGAAGAGGCAGCCTACGAGCAGTACTTC. Its protein product is CASSEEAAYEQYF.

In this sample, this clone turned up many times. The chain employs TRBV7-9 and TRBJ2-1; D is unresolved. Looked up from germline, CDR1 is SEHNR and CDR2 is FQNEAQ (reference sequence). The CDR3 has 10 residues. V was shortened by 4 bases and J by 5 bases, with 0 bases between the two germline ends. CDR3 DNA sequence: TGTGCCAGCAGCTACAATGAGCAGTTCTTC. Amino acids: CASSYNEQFF.

The V call is TRBV29-1, the J call TRBJ1-2; D remains ambiguous. Germline CDR1 and CDR2: SQVTM and ANQGSEA. With 6 bases removed from V and 5 bases from J, the gap between germline ends came to 16 bases. The CDR3 sequence is 13 residues long. The CDR3: CSVRSGFGYGYTF. The CDR3 nucleotides are TGCAGCGTCCGGTCCGGATTTGGGTATGGCTACACCTTC.

The V gene is TRBV4-3, the J gene TRBJ2-7; 7 bases agree with TRBD2. Trimming removed 0 bases from V and 4 bases from J; junction bases left unmatched: 9. The CDR3 totals 16 residues. Germline CDR1 is LGHNA and CDR2 is YSLEER. CDR3: CASSQDLSAGVYEQYF. In DNA form, the CDR3 reads TGCGCCAGCAGCCAAGATCTTTCGGCGGGAGTATACGAGCAGTACTTC.

Only a few counts were recorded for this clone. The gene calls are TRBV4-1 and TRBJ1-1; D gene uncertain. Trimming cost V 6 bases and J 1 base, with 6 bases left between them. Per the germline V gene, CDR1 is MGHRA and CDR2 is YSYEKL. The CDR3 contains 12 residues. As DNA, the CDR3 is TGCGCCAGCAGTACAGAGAACACTGAAGCTTTCTTT. Its translation: CASSTENTEAFF.

This clone was seen a few times. This chain joins TRBV29-1 and TRBJ1-5, with D possibly being TRBD1 (6 bases). Looked up from germline, CDR1 is SQVTM and CDR2 is ANQGSEA. V was pared by 4 bases and J by 0 bases, with 10 bases between. This CDR3 is 14 amino acids long. The CDR3 spells CSVVSGDSNQPQHF. CDR3 sequence (DNA): TGCAGCGTTGTATCAGGGGATAGCAATCAGCCCCAGCATTTT.

The chain joins TRBV29-1 to TRBJ2-7, with 9 bases lining up with TRBD2. Looked up from germline, CDR1 is SQVTM and CDR2 is ANQGSEA. V was clipped by 1 base and J by 3 bases; unmatched bases: 7. The CDR3 totals 15 residues. The CDR3 protein is CSVEVAGTSSYEQYF. As DNA, the CDR3 is TGCAGCGTTGAAGTTGCGGGGACTAGCAGCTACGAGCAGTACTTC.

This clone came up a few times. This sequence joins TRBV5-1 and TRBJ2-3, with D possibly called TRBD1 or TRBD2 (5 bases each). Germline V gives CDR1 SGHRS, CDR2 YFSETQ. V was pared by 5 bases and J by 2 bases, with 9 bases between. This CDR3 region has 13 residues. CDR3 sequence reads: CASRWDATDTQYF. CDR3 bases: TGCGCCAGCAGGTGGGACGCCACAGATACGCAGTATTTT. The variable domain in full, completed from reference TRBV5-1 and TRBJ2-3, reads KAGVTQTPRYLIKTRGQQVTLSCSPISGHRSVSWYQQTPGQGLQFLFEYFSETQRNKGNFPGRFSGRQFSNSRSEMNVSTLELGDSALYLCASRWDATDTQYFGPGTRLTVL.

This sequence joins TRBV5-1 and TRBJ2-2, with 11 bases that match TRBD2. From germline, CDR1 is SGHRS and CDR2 YFSETQ. The CDR3 totals 16 residues. V lost 4 bases to trimming and J lost 8 bases; unmatched junction nucleotides: 10. The DNA for the CDR3 is TGCGCCAGCAGCACTGCAAGACTAGCGGGAATGGGGGAGCTGTTTTTT. Translating it yields CASSTARLAGMGELFF.

This chain connects TRBV7-2 to TRBJ2-7, with D hard to call. The length of the CDR3 is 14 residues. Looked up from germline, CDR1 is SGHTA and CDR2 is FQGNSA. With 3 bases removed from V and 5 bases from J, the gap between germline ends came to 14 bases. The CDR3 loop is CASSFGLGSDEQYF. The CDR3, as DNA: TGTGCCAGCAGCTTCGGGCTGGGGTCCGACGAGCAGTACTTC. The full variable domain, its missing parts supplied by reference TRBV7-2 and TRBJ2-7, is GAGVSQSPSNKVTEKGKDVELRCDPISGHTALYWYRQSLGQGLEFLIYFQGNSAPDKSGLPSDRFSAERTGGSVSTLTIQRTQQEDSAVYLCASSFGLGSDEQYFGPGTRLTVT.

This clone has more than one count but fewer than ten. The V and J genes are TRBV15 and TRBJ2-6; D tentatively fits TRBD1 or TRBD2 (5 bases each). The CDR3 is 18 residues long. CDR1 LNHNV and CDR2 YYDKDF come from the germline V gene (reference sequence). V lost 3 bases and J 0 bases, leaving 15 bases between the germline ends. For the CDR3, the DNA is TGTGCCACCAGCAGCCGGGACGGAGCCCTCTCTGGGGCCAACGTCCTGACTTTC. It is translated as CATSSRDGALSGANVLTF.